This T cell receptor (beta chain) derives from a study of cytomegalovirus exposure and HLA in healthy donors. Study context: In terms of ancestry, the Caucasian-associated cluster contained roughly 80% of the 350 to 450 genotyped donors.

Donors were nominally healthy when sampled, though unrecorded immune exposures were likely. 13 Jbeta primers and 60 Vbeta primers were used for the PCR. Clones were sequenced by immunoSEQ multiplex PCR, and TCRdb holds only the in-frame ones, with some missing. This sample has roughly 240,000 clones, with 82% found just once. CDR3 size: 16 residues. CDR1 SGDLS and CDR2 YYNGEE come from the germline V gene. V gave up 0 bases and J gave up 3 bases; unmatched junction bases: 5. Worth noting for this clone: Its antigen is as yet unknown. The sample carries other DNA sequences with the same CDR3.

Regarding the study as a whole: The authors later linked a missense DCLRE1C variant to TCR beta V- and J-gene trimming. For most TCR beta V segments, an earlier analysis put the productive rate at about 90% or about 30% of the time.

The chain carries TRBV9 and TRBJ2-3, with TRBD2 matching over 9 bases. This sequence was found in a woman in her forties in good health and CMV-seropositive. Sample: PBMCs. CDR3: CASSVEAGGPTDTQYF. CDR3 coding DNA: TGTGCCAGCAGCGTAGAGGCGGGGGGGCCAACAGATACGCAGTATTTT.